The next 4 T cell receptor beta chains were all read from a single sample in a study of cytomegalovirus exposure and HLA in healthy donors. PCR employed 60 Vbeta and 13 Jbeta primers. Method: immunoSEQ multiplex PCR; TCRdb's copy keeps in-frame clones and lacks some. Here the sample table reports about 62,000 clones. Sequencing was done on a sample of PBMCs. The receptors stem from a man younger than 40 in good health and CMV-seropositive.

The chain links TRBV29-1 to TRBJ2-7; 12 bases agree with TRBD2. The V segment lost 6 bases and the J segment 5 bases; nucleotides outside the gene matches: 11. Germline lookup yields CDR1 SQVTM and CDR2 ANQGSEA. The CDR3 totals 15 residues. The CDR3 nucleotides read TGCAGCGTCGTCCCGACTAGCGGGAGAGTCGACGAGCAGTACTTC. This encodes CSVVPTSGRVDEQYF.

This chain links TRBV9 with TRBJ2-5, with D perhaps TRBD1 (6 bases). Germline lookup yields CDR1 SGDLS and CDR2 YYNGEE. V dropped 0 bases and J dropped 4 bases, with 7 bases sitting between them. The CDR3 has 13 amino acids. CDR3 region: CASSVATGETQYF. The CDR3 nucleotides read TGTGCCAGCAGCGTAGCGACAGGAGAGACCCAGTACTTC.

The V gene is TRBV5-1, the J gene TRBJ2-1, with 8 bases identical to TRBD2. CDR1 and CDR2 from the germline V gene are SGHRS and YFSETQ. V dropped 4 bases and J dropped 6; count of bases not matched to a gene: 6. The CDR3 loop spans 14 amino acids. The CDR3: CASSPGLGANEQFF. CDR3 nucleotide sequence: TGCGCCAGCAGCCCGGGACTAGGGGCCAATGAGCAGTTCTTC.

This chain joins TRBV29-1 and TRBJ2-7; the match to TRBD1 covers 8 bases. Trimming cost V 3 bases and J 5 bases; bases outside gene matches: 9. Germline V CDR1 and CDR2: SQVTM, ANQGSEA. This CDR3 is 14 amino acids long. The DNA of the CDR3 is TGCAGCGTTGATTTTGGACAGGGCCACAACGAGCAGTACTTC. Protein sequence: CSVDFGQGHNEQYF.